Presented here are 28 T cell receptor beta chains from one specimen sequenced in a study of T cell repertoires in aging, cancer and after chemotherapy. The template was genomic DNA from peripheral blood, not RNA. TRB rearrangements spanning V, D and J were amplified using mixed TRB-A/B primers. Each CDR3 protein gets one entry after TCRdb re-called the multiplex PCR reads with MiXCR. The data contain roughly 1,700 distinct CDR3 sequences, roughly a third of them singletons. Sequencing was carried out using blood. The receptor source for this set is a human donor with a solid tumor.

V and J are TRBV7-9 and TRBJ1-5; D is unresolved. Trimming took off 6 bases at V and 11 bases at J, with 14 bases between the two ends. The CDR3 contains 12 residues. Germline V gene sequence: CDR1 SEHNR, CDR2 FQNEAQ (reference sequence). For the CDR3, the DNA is TGTGCCAGCAGTCCAGAAGGAGAGGCCCAGCATTTT. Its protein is CASSPEGEAQHF. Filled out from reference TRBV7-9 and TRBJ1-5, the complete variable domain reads DTGVSQNPRHKITKRGQNVTFRCDPISEHNRLYWYRQTLGQGPEFLTYFQNEAQLEKSRLLSDRFSAERPKGSFSTLEIQRTEQGDSAMYLCASSPEGEAQHFGDGTRLSIL.

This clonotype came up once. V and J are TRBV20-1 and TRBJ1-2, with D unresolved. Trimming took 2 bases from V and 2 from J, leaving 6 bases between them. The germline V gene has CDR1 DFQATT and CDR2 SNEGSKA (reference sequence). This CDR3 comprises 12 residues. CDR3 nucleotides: TGCAGTGCTAGAAAGGACAACTATGGCTACACCTTC. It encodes CSARKDNYGYTF.

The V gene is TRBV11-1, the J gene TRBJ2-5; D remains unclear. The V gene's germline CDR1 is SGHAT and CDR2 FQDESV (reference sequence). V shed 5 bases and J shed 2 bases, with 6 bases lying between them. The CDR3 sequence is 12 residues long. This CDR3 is CASSPPQETQYF. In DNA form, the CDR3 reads TGTGCCAGCAGCCCACCACAAGAGACCCAGTACTTC. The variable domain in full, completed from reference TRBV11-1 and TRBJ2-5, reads EAEVAQSPRYKITEKSQAVAFWCDPISGHATLYWYRQILGQGPELLVQFQDESVVDDSQLPKDRFSAERLKGVDSTLKIQPAELGDSAMYLCASSPPQETQYFGPGTRLLVL.

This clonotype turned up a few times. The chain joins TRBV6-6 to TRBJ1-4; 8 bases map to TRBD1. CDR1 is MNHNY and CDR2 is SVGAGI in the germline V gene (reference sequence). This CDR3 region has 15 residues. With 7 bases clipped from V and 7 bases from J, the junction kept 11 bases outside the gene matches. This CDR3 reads CASNLRRGLGEKLFF. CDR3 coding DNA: TGTGCCAGCAACTTACGCAGGGGGCTCGGTGAAAAACTGTTTTTT.

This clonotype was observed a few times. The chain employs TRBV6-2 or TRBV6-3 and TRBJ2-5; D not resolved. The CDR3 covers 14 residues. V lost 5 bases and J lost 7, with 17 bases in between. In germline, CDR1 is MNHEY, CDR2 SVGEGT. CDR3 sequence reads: CASSPSGQSGTQYF. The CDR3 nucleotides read TGTGCCAGCAGTCCCTCGGGTCAGTCAGGGACCCAGTACTTC.

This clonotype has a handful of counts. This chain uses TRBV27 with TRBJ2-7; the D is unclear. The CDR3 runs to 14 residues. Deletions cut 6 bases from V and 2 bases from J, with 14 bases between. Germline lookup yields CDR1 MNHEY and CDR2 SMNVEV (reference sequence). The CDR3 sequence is CASRFRRWAYEQYF. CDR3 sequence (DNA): TGTGCCAGCAGATTCCGTCGATGGGCCTACGAGCAGTACTTC.

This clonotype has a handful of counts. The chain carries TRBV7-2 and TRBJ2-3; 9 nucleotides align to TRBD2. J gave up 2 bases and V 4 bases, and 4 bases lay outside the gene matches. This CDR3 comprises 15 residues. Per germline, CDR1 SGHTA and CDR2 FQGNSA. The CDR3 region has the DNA TGTGCCAGCAGCTCCGGGACTAGCTTCACAGATACGCAGTATTTT. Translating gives CASSSGTSFTDTQYF.

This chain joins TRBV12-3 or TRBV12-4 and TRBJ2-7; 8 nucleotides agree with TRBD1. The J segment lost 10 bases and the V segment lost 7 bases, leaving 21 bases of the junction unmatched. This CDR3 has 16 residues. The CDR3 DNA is TGTGCCAGCACCTTTTGGGATGACAGGGGACCGAAGGATCAGTACTTC. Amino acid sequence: CASTFWDDRGPKDQYF.

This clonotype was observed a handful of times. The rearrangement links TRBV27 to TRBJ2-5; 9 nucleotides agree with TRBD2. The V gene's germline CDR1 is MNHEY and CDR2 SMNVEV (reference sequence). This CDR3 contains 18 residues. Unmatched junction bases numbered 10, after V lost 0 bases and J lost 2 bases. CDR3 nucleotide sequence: TGTGCCAGCAGTTTATCACCCCCCGGCGGGGGGGGTCAAGAGACCCAGTACTTC. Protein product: CASSLSPPGGGGQETQYF.

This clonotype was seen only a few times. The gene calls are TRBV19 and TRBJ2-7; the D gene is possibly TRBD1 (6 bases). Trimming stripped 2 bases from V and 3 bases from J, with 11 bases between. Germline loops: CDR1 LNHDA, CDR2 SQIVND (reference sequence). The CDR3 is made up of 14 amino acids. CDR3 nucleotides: TGTGCCAGTAGTATACAAGGGGGAAACTACGAGCAGTACTTC. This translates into CASSIQGGNYEQYF.

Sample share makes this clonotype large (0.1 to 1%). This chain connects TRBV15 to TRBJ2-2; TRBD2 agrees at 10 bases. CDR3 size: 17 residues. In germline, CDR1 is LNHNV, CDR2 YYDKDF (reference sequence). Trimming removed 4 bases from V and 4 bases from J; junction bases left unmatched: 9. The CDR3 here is CATSTPPLAGVTGELFF. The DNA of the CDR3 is TGTGCCACCAGCACCCCCCCGCTAGCGGGAGTCACCGGGGAGCTGTTTTTT.

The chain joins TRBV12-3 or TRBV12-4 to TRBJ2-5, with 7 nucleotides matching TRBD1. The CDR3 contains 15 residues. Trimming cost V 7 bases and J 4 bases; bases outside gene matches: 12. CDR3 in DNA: TGTGCCAGCACCCTACCCCAGGGGGTTGTAGAGACCCAGTACTTC. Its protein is CASTLPQGVVETQYF.

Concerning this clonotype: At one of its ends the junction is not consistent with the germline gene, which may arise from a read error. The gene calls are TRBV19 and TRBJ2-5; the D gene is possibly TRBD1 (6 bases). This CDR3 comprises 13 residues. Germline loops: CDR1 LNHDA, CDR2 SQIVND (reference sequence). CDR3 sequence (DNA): TGTGCCAGTACGGTACAGGGAGCAGAGACCAAGTACTTC. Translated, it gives CASTVQGAETKYF.

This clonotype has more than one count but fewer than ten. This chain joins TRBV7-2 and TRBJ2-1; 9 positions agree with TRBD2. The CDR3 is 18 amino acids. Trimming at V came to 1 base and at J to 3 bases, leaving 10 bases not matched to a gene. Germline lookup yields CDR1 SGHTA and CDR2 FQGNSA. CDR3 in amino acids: CASSLDEREAPYYNEQFF. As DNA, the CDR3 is TGTGCCAGCAGCTTAGATGAGCGGGAGGCCCCATACTACAATGAGCAGTTCTTC.

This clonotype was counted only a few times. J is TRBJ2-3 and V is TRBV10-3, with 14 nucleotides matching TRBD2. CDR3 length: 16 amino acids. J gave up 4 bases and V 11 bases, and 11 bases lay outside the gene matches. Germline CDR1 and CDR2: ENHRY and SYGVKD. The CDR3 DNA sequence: TGTGCCTCGAAGGAGACTAGCGGGGGGGCGCCAGATACGCAGTATTTT. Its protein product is CASKETSGGAPDTQYF.

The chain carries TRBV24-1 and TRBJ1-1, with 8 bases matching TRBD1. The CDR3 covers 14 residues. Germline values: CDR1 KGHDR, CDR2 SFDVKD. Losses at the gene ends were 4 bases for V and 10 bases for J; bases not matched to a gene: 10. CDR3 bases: TGTGCCACCAGTGACCCCGACAGGGGAAGGGGAGCTTTCTTT. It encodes CATSDPDRGRGAFF.

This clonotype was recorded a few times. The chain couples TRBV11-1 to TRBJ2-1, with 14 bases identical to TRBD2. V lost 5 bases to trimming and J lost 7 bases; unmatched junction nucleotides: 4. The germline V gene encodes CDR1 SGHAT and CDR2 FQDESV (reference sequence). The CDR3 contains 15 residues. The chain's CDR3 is CASSPGLAGVNEQFF. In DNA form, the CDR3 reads TGTGCCAGCAGCCCGGGACTAGCGGGAGTAAATGAGCAGTTCTTC.

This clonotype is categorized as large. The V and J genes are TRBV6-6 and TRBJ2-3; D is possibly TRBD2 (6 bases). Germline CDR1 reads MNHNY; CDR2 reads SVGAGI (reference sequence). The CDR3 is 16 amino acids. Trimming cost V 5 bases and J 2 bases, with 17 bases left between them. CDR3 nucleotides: TGTGCCAGCAGTCCCCTCTTAGCGGACCTCACAGATACGCAGTATTTT. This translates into CASSPLLADLTDTQYF.

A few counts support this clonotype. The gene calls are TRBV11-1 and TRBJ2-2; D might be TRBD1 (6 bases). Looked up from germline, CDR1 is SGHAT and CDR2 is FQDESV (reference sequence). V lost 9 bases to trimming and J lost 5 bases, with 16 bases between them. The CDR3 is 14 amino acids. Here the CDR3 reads CASGGYRATGELFF. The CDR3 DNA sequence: TGTGCCAGTGGGGGCTACAGGGCTACCGGGGAGCTGTTTTTT.

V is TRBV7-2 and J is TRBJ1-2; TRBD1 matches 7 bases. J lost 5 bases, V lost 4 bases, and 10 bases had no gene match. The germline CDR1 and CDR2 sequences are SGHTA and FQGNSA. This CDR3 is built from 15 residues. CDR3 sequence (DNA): TGTGCCAGCAGCTCGCCGGACCGACAGGGATATGGCTACACCTTC. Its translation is CASSSPDRQGYGYTF.

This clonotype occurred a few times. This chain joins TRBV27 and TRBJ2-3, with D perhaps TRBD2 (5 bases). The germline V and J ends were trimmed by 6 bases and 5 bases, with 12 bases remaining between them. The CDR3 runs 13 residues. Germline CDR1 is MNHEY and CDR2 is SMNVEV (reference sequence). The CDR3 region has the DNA TGTGCCAGCAGGGCCTGGGGAGTAGATACGCAGTATTTT. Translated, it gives CASRAWGVDTQYF.

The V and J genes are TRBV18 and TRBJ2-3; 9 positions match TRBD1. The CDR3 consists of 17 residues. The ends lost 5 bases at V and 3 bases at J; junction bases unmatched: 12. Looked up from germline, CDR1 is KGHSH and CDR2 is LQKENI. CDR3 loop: CASSSLAGTGSTDTQYF. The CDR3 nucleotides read TGTGCCAGCTCATCCTTAGCCGGGACAGGGTCAACAGATACGCAGTATTTT.

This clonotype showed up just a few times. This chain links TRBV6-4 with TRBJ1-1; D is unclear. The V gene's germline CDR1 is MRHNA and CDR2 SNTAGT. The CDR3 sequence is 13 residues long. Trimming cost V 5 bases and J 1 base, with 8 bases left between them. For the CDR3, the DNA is TGTGCCAGCAGTCTCCAGGCGAACACTGAAGCTTTCTTT. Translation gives CASSLQANTEAFF.

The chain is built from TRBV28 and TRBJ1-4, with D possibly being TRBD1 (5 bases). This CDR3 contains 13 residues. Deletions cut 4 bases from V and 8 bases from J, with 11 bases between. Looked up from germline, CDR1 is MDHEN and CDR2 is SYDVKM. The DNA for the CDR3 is TGTGCCAGCAGTTCCAGGGTAGGAGAAAAACTGTTTTTT. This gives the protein CASSSRVGEKLFF.

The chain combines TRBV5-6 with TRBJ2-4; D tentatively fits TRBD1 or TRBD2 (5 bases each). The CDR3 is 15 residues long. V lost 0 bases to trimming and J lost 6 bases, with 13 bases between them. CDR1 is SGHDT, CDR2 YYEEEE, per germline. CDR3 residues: CASSLVTGALNIQYF. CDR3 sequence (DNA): TGTGCCAGCAGCTTGGTGACCGGGGCCCTAAACATTCAGTACTTC.

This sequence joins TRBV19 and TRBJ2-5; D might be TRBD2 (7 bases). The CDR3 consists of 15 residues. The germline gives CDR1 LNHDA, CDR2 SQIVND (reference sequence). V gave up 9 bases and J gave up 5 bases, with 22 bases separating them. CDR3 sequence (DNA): TGTGCCAGGGTTTGGGGGGGCCTCAGGTGGGAGACCCAGTACTTC. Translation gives CARVWGGLRWETQYF.

CDR3 in DNA: TGTGCCAGCAGCTCCAGGGAGAAAGGCACAGATACGCAGTATTTT. This codes for CASSSREKGTDTQYF. The V and J genes are TRBV7-3 and TRBJ2-3; D is perhaps TRBD1 or TRBD2 (5 bases each). Germline CDR1 is SGHTA and CDR2 is FQGTGA. This CDR3 contains 15 residues. Trimming shortened V by 4 bases and J by 1 base, and 12 bases separated the two germline ends.

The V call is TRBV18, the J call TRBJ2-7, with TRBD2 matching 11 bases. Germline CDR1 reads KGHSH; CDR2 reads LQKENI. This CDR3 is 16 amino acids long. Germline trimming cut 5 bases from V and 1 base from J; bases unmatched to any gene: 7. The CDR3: CASSLTGTSGSYEQYF. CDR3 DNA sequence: TGTGCCAGCTCATTAACCGGGACTAGCGGATCCTACGAGCAGTACTTC. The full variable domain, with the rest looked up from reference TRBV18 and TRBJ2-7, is NAGVMQNPRHLVRRRGQEARLRCSPMKGHSHVYWYRQLPEEGLKFMVYLQKENIIDESGMPKERFSAEFPKEGPSILRIQQVVRGDSAAYFCASSLTGTSGSYEQYFGPGTRLTVT.